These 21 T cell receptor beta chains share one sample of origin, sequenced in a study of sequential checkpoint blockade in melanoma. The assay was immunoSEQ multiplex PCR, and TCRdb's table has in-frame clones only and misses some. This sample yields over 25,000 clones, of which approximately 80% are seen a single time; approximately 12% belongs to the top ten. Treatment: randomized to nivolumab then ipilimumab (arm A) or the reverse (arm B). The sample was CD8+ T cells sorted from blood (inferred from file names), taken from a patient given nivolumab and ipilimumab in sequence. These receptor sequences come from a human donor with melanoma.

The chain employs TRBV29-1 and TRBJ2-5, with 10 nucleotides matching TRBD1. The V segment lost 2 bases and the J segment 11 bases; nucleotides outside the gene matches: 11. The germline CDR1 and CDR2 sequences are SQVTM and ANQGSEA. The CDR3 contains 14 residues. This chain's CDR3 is CSVELEGQGYEQYF. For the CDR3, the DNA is TGCAGCGTTGAACTTGAGGGACAGGGGTATGAGCAGTACTTC.

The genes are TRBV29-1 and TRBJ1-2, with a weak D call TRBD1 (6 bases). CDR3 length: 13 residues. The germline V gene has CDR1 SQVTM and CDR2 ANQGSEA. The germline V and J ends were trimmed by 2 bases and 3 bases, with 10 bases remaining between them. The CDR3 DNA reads TGCAGCGTTGAACCTCCAGGGGACTATGGCTACACCTTC. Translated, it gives CSVEPPGDYGYTF.

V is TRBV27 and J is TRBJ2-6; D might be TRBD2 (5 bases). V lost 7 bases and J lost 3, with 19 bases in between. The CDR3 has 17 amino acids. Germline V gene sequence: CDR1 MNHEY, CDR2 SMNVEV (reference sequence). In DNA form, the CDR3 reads TGTGCCAGCACCATGGTAGGGAGCCCCTTTGGGGCCAACGTCCTGACTTTC. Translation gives CASTMVGSPFGANVLTF.

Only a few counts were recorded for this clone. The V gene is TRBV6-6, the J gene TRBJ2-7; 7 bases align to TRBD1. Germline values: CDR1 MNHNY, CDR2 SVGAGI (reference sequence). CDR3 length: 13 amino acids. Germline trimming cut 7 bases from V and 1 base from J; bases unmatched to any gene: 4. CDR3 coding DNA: TGTGCCAGCACGGACAGGCCTTCCTACGAGCAGTACTTC. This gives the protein CASTDRPSYEQYF.

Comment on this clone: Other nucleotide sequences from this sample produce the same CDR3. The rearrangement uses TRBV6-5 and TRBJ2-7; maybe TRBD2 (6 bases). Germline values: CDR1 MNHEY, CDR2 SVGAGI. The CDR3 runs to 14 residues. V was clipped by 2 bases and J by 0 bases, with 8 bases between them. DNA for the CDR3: TGTGCCAGCAGTTACGGCGGGGCCTCCTACGAGCAGTACTTC. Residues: CASSYGGASYEQYF.

The chain's CDR3 is CASSHNPSGGRGETQYF. The CDR3, as DNA: TGTGCCAGCAGCCATAATCCTAGCGGGGGCCGGGGGGAGACCCAGTACTTC. The chain employs TRBV9 and TRBJ2-5; 10 bases line up with TRBD2. V lost 4 bases to trimming and J lost 5 bases; unmatched junction nucleotides: 14. CDR3 size: 17 residues. Germline V gene data show CDR1 as SGDLS and CDR2 as YYNGEE.

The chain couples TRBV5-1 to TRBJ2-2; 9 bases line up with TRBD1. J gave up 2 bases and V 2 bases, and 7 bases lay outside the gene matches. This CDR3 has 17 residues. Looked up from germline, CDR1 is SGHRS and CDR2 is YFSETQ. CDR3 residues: CASSLPRTGDNTGELFF. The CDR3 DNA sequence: TGCGCCAGCAGCTTACCAAGGACAGGGGATAACACCGGGGAGCTGTTTTTT.

The CDR3 DNA reads as TGTGCCAGCAGTTTGGACAGCTACAATGAGCAGTTCTTC. Residues: CASSLDSYNEQFF. The chain recombines TRBV27 with TRBJ2-1; D may be TRBD1 (6 bases). CDR3 length: 13 amino acids. Trimming removed 3 bases at V and 3 bases at J, with 6 bases between. Germline loops: CDR1 MNHEY, CDR2 SMNVEV (reference sequence).

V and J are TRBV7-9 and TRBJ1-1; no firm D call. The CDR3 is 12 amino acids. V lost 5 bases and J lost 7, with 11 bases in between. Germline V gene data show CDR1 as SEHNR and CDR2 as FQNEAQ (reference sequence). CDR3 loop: CASSIGENEAFF. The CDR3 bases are TGTGCCAGCAGCATCGGTGAGAATGAAGCTTTCTTT.

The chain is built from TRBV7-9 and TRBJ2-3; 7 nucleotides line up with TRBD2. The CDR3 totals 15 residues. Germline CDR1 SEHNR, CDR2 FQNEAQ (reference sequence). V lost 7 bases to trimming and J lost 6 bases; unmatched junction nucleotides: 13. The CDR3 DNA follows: TGTGCCAGCATCGGGATATCGGGGGGATCTGATACGCAGTATTTT. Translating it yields CASIGISGGSDTQYF.

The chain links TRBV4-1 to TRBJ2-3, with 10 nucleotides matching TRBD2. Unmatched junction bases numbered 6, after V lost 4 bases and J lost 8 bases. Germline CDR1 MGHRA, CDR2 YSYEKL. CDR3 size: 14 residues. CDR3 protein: CASSPSGGAGTQYF. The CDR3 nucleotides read TGCGCCAGCAGCCCCAGCGGGGGGGCGGGTACGCAGTATTTT.

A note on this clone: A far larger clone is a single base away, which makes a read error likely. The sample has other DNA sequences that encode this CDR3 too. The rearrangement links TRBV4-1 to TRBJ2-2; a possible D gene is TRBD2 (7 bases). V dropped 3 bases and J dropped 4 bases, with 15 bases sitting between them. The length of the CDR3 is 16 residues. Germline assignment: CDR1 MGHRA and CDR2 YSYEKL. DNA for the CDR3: TGCGCCAGCAGCCACGAACCGGGGGGCCCCACCGGGGAGCTGTTTTTT. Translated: CASSHEPGGPTGELFF.

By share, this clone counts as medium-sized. In nucleotides, the CDR3 is TGTGCCAGCAGTTTATCACAGGGCGCCTACGAGCAGTACTTC. Its protein product is CASSLSQGAYEQYF. This chain uses TRBV27 with TRBJ2-7; the D gene is possibly TRBD1 (6 bases). V was cut by 0 bases and J by 2 bases, with 8 bases left in between. The CDR3 length is 14 residues. Looked up from germline, CDR1 is MNHEY and CDR2 is SMNVEV (reference sequence).

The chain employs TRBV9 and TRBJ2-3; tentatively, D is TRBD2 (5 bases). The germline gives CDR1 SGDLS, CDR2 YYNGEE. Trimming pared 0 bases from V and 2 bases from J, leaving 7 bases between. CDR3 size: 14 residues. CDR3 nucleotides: TGTGCCAGCAGCGTAGCTAGCCCCACAGATACGCAGTATTTT. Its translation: CASSVASPTDTQYF.

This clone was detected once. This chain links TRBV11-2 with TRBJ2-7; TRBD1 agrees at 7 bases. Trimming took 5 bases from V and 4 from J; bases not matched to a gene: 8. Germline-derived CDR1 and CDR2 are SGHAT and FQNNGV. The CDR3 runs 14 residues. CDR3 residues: CASSPTGRIYEQYF. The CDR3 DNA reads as TGTGCCAGCAGCCCGACAGGGAGAATATACGAGCAGTACTTC.

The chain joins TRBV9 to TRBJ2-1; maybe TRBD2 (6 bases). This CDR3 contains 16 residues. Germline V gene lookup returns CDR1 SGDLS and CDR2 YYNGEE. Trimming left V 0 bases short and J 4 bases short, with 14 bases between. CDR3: CASSVEPGGGYNEQFF. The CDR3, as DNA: TGTGCCAGCAGCGTAGAGCCGGGCGGAGGGTACAATGAGCAGTTCTTC.

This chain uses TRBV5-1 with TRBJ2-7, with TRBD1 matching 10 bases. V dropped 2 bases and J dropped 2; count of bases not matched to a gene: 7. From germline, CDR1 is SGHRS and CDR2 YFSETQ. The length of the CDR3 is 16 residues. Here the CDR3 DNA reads TGCGCCAGCAGCTTATTTCCGGGACAGGGGACCTACGAGCAGTACTTC. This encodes CASSLFPGQGTYEQYF.

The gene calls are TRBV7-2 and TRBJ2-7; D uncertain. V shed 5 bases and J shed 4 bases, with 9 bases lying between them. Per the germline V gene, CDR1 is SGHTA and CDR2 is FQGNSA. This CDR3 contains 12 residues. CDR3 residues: CASSPTTYEQYF. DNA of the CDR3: TGTGCCAGCAGCCCTACCACGTACGAGCAGTACTTC.

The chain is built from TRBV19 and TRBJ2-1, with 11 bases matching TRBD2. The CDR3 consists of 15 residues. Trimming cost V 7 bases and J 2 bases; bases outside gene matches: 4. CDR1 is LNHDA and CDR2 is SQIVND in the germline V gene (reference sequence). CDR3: CASKRTSGPYNEQFF. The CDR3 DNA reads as TGTGCCAGTAAAAGGACTAGCGGGCCCTACAATGAGCAGTTCTTC.

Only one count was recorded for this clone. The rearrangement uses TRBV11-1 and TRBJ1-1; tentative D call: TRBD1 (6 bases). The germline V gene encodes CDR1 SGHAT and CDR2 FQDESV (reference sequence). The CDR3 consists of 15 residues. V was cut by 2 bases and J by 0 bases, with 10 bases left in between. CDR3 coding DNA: TGTGCCAGCAGCTTATATCAGGGGCTGAACACTGAAGCTTTCTTT. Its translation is CASSLYQGLNTEAFF.

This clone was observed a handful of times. CDR3 DNA: TGTGCCAGCAGCCCGCGAGGAGGCTACACCTTC. Protein product: CASSPRGGYTF. This chain connects TRBV28 to TRBJ1-2, with no clear D. Per the germline V gene, CDR1 is MDHEN and CDR2 is SYDVKM. The CDR3 is 11 amino acids. The V end was cut by 6 bases, the J end by 8 bases, with 10 bases between.